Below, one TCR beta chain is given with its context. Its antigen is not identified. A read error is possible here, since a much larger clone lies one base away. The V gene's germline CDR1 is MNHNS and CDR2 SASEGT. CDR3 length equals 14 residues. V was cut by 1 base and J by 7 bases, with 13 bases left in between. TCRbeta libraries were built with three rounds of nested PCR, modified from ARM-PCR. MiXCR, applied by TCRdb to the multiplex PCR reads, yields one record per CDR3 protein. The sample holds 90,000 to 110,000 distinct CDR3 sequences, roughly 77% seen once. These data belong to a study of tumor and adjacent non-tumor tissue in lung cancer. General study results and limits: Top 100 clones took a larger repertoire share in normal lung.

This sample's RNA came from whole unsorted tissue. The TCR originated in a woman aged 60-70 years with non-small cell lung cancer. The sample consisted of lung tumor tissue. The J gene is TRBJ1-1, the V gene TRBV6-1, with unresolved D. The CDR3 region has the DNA TGTGCCAGCAGTGAAGTCGAAAGGGTGAATGAAGCTTTCTTT. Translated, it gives CASSEVERVNEAFF.